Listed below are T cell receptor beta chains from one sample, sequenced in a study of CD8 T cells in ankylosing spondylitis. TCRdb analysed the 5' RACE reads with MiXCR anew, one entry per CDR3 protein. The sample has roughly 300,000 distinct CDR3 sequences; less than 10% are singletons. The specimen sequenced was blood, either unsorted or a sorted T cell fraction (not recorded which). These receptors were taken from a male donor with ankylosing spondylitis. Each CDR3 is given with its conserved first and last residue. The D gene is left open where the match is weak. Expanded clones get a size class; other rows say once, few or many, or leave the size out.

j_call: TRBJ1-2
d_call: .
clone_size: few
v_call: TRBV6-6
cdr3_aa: CASRPLSVDGYTF
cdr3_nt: TGTGCCAGCAGACCGTTGTCCGTGGATGGCTACACCTTC

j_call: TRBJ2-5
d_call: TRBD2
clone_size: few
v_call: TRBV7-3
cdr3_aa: CASSSGTSGGSYQETQYF
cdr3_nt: TGTGCCAGCAGCTCGGGGACTAGCGGCGGGAGTTACCAAGAGACCCAGTACTTC

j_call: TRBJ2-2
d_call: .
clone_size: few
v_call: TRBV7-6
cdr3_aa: CAWGGQNTGELFF
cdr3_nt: TGTGCCTGGGGGGGACAAAACACCGGGGAGCTGTTTTTT

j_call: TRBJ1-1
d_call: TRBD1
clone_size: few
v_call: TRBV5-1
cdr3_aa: CASSRQGNTEAFF
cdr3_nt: TGCGCCAGCAGCCGACAGGGGAACACTGAAGCTTTCTTT

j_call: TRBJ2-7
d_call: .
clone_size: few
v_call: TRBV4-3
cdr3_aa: CASSQDLRGYYEQYF
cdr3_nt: TGCGCCAGCAGCCAAGACCTCCGTGGTTACTACGAGCAGTACTTC

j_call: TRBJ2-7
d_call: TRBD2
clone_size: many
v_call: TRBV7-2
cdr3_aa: CASSSRGLTYEQYF
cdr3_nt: TGTGCCAGCAGCTCAAGGGGACTAACCTACGAGCAGTACTTC

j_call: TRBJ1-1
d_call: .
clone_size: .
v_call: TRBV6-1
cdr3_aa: CASRSVGVGGAEAFF
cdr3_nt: TGTGCCAGCAGGTCTGTGGGAGTCGGCGGGGCTGAAGCTTTCTTT

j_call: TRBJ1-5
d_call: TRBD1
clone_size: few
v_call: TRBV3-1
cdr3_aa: CASSPGQGSFGNQPQHF
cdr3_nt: TGTGCCAGCAGCCCGGGACAGGGCAGTTTTGGCAATCAGCCCCAGCATTTT

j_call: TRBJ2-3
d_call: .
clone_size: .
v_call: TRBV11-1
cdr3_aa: CASSPQTSTDTQYF
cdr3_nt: TGTGCCAGCAGCCCGCAGACTAGCACAGATACGCAGTATTTT

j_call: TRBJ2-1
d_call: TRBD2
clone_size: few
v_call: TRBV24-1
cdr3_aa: CATSDFLRGTSGRDEQFF
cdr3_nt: TGTGCCACCAGTGATTTTCTGCGGGGGACTAGCGGAAGGGATGAGCAGTTCTTC

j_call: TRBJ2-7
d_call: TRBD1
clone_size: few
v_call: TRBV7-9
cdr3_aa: CASSIGMTGYEQYF
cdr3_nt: TGTGCCAGCAGCATCGGGATGACAGGGTACGAGCAGTACTTC

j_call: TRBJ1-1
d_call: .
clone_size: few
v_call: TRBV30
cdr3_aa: CAWSGIVNTEAFF
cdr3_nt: TGTGCCTGGAGTGGGATCGTGAACACTGAAGCTTTCTTT

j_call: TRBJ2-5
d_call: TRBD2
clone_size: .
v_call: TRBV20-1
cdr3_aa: CSARDRSGSHQETQYF
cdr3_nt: TGCAGTGCTAGAGACCGAAGCGGGAGCCACCAAGAGACCCAGTACTTC

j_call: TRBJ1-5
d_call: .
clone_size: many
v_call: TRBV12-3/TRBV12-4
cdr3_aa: CASSLHQNQPQHF
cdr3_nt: TGTGCCAGCAGTCTTCATCAGAATCAGCCCCAGCATTTT

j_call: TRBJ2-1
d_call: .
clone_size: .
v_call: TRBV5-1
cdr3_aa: CASSLVWGGDNEQFF
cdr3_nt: TGCGCCAGCAGCTTGGTCTGGGGAGGTGACAATGAGCAGTTCTTC

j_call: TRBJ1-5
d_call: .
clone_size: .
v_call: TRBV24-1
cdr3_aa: CATSDFRVNQPQHF
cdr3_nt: TGTGCCACCAGTGATTTCAGGGTCAATCAGCCCCAGCATTTT

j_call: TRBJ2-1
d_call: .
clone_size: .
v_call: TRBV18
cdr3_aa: CASSPPAGGMYEQFF
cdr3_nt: TGTGCCAGCTCACCACCGGCGGGCGGGATGTATGAGCAGTTCTTC

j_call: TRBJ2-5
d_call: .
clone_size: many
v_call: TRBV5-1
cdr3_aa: CASSLALPGQETQYF
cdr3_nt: TGCGCCAGCAGCTTGGCCTTACCAGGGCAAGAGACCCAGTACTTC

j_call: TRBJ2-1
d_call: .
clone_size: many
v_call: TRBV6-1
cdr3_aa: CASISVGLSNEQFF
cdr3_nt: TGTGCCAGCATCTCCGTTGGACTGAGCAATGAGCAGTTCTTC